A single sample gave rise to the 10 T cell receptor beta chains below, sequenced in a study of shared clonotypes between healthy human individuals. Sequencing was performed with immunoSEQ multiplex PCR; in TCRdb, only in-frame clones are kept and a portion is missing. The table includes fewer than 650,000 clones, around 78% detected once. What was sequenced was PBMCs. All receptors derive from a woman aged 40 to 50 in good health. Some clones in this sample may be carry-over from other donors' samples.

The chain couples TRBV11-2 to TRBJ1-2; D gene uncertain. Per the germline V gene, CDR1 is SGHAT and CDR2 is FQNNGV. Trimming took 5 bases from V and 8 from J, leaving 18 bases between them. The CDR3 is 14 residues long. CDR3: CASSLVSQSQGYTF. The CDR3 bases are TGTGCCAGCAGCCTAGTATCGCAGTCCCAAGGCTACACCTTC.

A remark on this clone: A far larger clone differs by one base, so this is likely a read error. This sample includes further DNA sequences coding for the same CDR3. The chain joins TRBV6-1 to TRBJ2-7; TRBD1 matches at 9 bases. Germline values: CDR1 MNHNS, CDR2 SASEGT. The CDR3 runs to 15 residues. This chain's CDR3 is CATHLRDRETYEQYF. Here the CDR3 DNA reads TGCGCCACGCACCTCCGGGACAGGGAAACCTACGAGCAGTACTTC.

The J gene is TRBJ2-7, the V gene TRBV2; TRBD1 agrees at 9 bases. This CDR3 is built from 14 residues. V shed 8 bases, J shed 1 base, and the junction held 6 bases outside the gene matches. The germline V gene encodes CDR1 SNHLY and CDR2 FYNNEI. CDR3 loop: CASDRDRESYEQYF. CDR3 DNA: TGTGCCAGCGACCGGGACAGGGAATCCTACGAGCAGTACTTC. Looking up the rest from reference TRBV2 and TRBJ2-7 gives the full variable domain: EPEVTQTPSHQVTQMGQEVILRCVPISNHLYFYWYRQILGQKVEFLVSFYNNEISEKSEIFDDQFSVERPDGSNFTLKIRSTKLEDSAMYFCASDRDRESYEQYFGPGTRLTVT.

This clone was observed a few times. This chain uses TRBV5-4 with TRBJ2-1; 14 nucleotides agree with TRBD2. This CDR3 comprises 19 residues. The junction had 12 bases not matched to a gene; V was cut back by 0 bases and J by 7 bases. The germline V gene encodes CDR1 SGHNT and CDR2 YYREEE (reference sequence). This CDR3 is CASSLGGLAGALRENEQFF. CDR3 nucleotides: TGTGCCAGCAGCTTGGGGGGACTAGCGGGAGCCCTCCGGGAGAATGAGCAGTTCTTC. Full variable domain (remainder filled in from reference TRBV5-4 and TRBJ2-1): ETGVTQSPTHLIKTRGQQVTLRCSSQSGHNTVSWYQQALGQGPQFIFQYYREEENGRGNFPPRFSGLQFPNYSSELNVNALELDDSALYLCASSLGGLAGALRENEQFFGPGTRLTVL.

This clone was seen only once. V is TRBV28 and J is TRBJ2-2; 7 nucleotides agree with TRBD1. Looked up from germline, CDR1 is MDHEN and CDR2 is SYDVKM. This CDR3 is built from 14 residues. Trimming removed 8 bases from V and 5 bases from J; junction bases left unmatched: 8. The CDR3 DNA is TGTGCCAGCCGAGGGGGCCCGGGAACCGGGGAGCTGTTTTTT. Translation gives CASRGGPGTGELFF.

The rearrangement joins TRBV2 to TRBJ2-7, with D unclear. Germline V gives CDR1 SNHLY, CDR2 FYNNEI. This CDR3 spans 15 amino acids. V was trimmed by 1 base and J by 2 bases, leaving 12 bases between them. The CDR3: CASSEGNGQTYEQYF. The CDR3 nucleotides are TGTGCCAGCAGTGAAGGGAACGGGCAAACCTACGAGCAGTACTTC.

The chain recombines TRBV9 with TRBJ2-5, with D tentatively TRBD1 (5 bases). The J call may be faulty, since TRBJ2-7 better matches the DNA end. The CDR3 length is 14 residues. Germline CDR1 SGDLS, CDR2 YYNGEE. CDR3 in amino acids: CASSPRQKPYEQYF. The CDR3 nucleotides read TGTGCCAGCAGCCCGCGACAGAAACCCTACGAGCAGTACTTC.

This rearrangement joins TRBV29-1 to TRBJ2-1; 9 bases map to TRBD1. CDR3 length equals 16 residues. Germline V gene sequence: CDR1 SQVTM, CDR2 ANQGSEA. The V segment lost 6 bases and the J segment 1 base; nucleotides outside the gene matches: 10. The CDR3 bases are TGCAGCGTCGCTTCGGACAGGGGAGGATCCTACAATGAGCAGTTCTTC. Protein product: CSVASDRGGSYNEQFF.

The genes are TRBV7-3 and TRBJ2-1; D is perhaps TRBD2 (6 bases). Per germline, CDR1 SGHTA and CDR2 FQGTGA. The CDR3 contains 14 residues. V lost 5 bases and J 5 bases, leaving 13 bases between the germline ends. DNA for the CDR3: TGTGCCAGCAGCCTTACTGGACTAAACAATGAGCAGTTCTTC. Protein: CASSLTGLNNEQFF. The whole variable domain, remainder taken from reference TRBV7-3 and TRBJ2-1, is GAGVSQTPSNKVTEKGKYVELRCDPISGHTALYWYRQSLGQGPEFLIYFQGTGAADDSGLPNDRFFAVRPEGSVSTLKIQRTERGDSAVYLCASSLTGLNNEQFFGPGTRLTVL.

The V and J genes are TRBV6-1 and TRBJ2-7; D is possibly TRBD1 (5 bases). V lost 2 bases and J lost 6, with 11 bases in between. Germline V lookup: CDR1 MNHNS, CDR2 SASEGT. The CDR3 spans 13 residues. As DNA, the CDR3 is TGTGCCAGCAGTGAATCGTTTAGGGGCGAGCAGTACTTC. Its protein product is CASSESFRGEQYF.